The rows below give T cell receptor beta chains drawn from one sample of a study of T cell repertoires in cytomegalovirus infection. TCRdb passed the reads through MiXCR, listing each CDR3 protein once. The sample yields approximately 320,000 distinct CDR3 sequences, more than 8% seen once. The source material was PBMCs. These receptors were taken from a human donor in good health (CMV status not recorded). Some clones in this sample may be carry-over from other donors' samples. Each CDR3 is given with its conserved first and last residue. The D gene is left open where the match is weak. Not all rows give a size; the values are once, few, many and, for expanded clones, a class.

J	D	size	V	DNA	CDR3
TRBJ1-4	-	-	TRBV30	TGTGCCTGGAGCCCTAAATCCGGAGGGGGGTATGTTAATGAAAAACTGTTTTTT	CAWSPKSGGGYVNEKLFF
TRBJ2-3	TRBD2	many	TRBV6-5	TGTGCCAGCAGTTACTCGAAGATAGCGGGACGCACAGATACGCAGTATTTT	CASSYSKIAGRTDTQYF
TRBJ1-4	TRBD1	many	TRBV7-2	TGTGCCAGCAGCTTAGCGGGACAGGGAAGCCGAAAACTGTTTTTT	CASSLAGQGSRKLFF
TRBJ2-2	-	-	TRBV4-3	TGCGCCAGCAGCCAAGGGACCAGCGACGGGGAGCTGTTTTTT	CASSQGTSDGELFF
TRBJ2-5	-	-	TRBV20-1	TGCAGTGCTAGAGAACAGGGGAGGCCTAAAGAGACCCAGTACTTC	CSAREQGRPKETQYF
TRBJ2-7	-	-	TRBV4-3	TGCGCCAGCAGCCAAGCCCTCGGCCAGGGGCTCGAGCAGTACTTC	CASSQALGQGLEQYF
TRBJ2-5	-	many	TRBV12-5	TGTGCTAGTGGTTTGTGGGGGGAGACCCAGTACTTC	CASGLWGETQYF
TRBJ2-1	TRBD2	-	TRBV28	TGTGCCAGCACCGGGACTAGCGGGTTCAATGAGCAGTTCTTC	CASTGTSGFNEQFF
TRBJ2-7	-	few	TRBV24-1	TGTGCCACCGAGGGAAGGGAGCAGTACTTC	CATEGREQYF
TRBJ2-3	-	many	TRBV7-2	TGTGCCAGCAGCCCGCCCACCACAGATACGCAGTATTTT	CASSPPTTDTQYF
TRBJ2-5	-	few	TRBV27	TGTGCCAGCCGGGACACACTCCAAGAGACCCAGTACTTC	CASRDTLQETQYF
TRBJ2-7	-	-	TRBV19	TGTGCCAGTAGTATAGACAAACCCTCCTCTCGCGAGCAGTACTTC	CASSIDKPSSREQYF
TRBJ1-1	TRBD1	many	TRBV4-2	TGTGCCAGCAGCCAAGGACAGGGGGCGATCACTGAAGCTTTCTTT	CASSQGQGAITEAFF
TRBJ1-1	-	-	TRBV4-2	TGTGCCAGCACCCTCCAAGTTGGCCCGAGGATGGCTTTCTTT	CASTLQVGPRMAFF
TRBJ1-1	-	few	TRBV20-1	TGCAGTGCTAGAGTACTTGGAGTCTCCACTGAAGCTTTCTTT	CSARVLGVSTEAFF
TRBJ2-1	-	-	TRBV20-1	TGCAGTGCTAGATACAGAGTGGACAATGAGCAGTTCTTC	CSARYRVDNEQFF
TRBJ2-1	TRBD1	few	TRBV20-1	TGCAGTGCTTTCCGGGACAGGTTGAAAAATGAGCAGTTCTTC	CSAFRDRLKNEQFF
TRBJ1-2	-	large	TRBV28	TGTGCCAGCACACCCCTCGGGGACAACTATGGCTACACCTTC	CASTPLGDNYGYTF
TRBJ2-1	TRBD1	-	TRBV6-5	TGTGCCAGCAGACCCGACAGGGCAACCTACAATGAGCAGTTCTTC	CASRPDRATYNEQFF
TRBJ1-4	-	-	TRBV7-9	TGTGCCAGCCGTATACTGGGAAAGGGAACTAATGAAAAACTGTTTTTT	CASRILGKGTNEKLFF
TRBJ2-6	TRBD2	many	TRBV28	TGTGCCAGCAGTACGATCGGACTAGCGGTCTCTGGGGCCAACGTCCTGACTTTC	CASSTIGLAVSGANVLTF
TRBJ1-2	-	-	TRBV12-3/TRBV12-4	TGTGCCAGCAGTTTATATGACCGGCATGGCTACACCTTC	CASSLYDRHGYTF
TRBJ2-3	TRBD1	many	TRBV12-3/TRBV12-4	TGTGCCAGCAGTCTGAGACAGGGAGCCTCCACAGATACGCAGTATTTT	CASSLRQGASTDTQYF
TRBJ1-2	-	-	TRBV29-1	TGCAGCGTTGAAAGTCTAGGGTACTATGGCTACACCTTC	CSVESLGYYGYTF
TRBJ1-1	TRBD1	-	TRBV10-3	TGTGCCATCATGTCCGTTGCGGGACAGACTGAAGCTTTCTTT	CAIMSVAGQTEAFF
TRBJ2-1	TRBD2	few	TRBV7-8	TGTGCCAGCAGCCTCGGGACTAGCCGACGGGATGAGCAGTTCTTC	CASSLGTSRRDEQFF
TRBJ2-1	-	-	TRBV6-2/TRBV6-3	TGTGCCAGCAGTTACAGGCTAGCTTACAATGAGCAGTTCTTC	CASSYRLAYNEQFF
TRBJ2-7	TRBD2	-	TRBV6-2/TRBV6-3	TGTGCCAGCAGTTACGATCGCGGGAGGGCTTCCCCCGAGCAGTACTTC	CASSYDRGRASPEQYF
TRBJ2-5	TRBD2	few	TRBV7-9	TGTGCCAGCAGCTTTACTAGCGGGAGTCTGGAGACCCAGTACTTC	CASSFTSGSLETQYF
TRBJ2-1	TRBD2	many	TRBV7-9	TGTGCCAGCAGCTTGCCCTTCAGACTAGCGGGCCTAGACAATGAGCAGTTCTTC	CASSLPFRLAGLDNEQFF